Given below is one TCR beta chain in context. The data originate from a study of blood T cells in healthy people across ages. Next came a second PCR, run for about 7 to 12 cycles, which used a sample-barcoded 5' primer along with a J-beta primer mix. TCRdb redid the calling of the 5' RACE reads with MiXCR, one entry per CDR3 protein. In the table there are more than 600,000 distinct CDR3 sequences, just under 25% of which are singletons. V was clipped by 1 base and J by 3 bases; unmatched bases: 14. CDR3 size: 19 residues. Germline-derived CDR1 and CDR2 are DFQATT and SNEGSKA (reference sequence). These data were also reused for a study on T cells of mothers and their children. According to that study: Sequencing got over 8 million TCR beta CDR3 reads from each mother and roughly 2.7 million from each child.

This chain links TRBV20-1 with TRBJ2-3; 12 nucleotides align to TRBD2. Material for sequencing was blood. The receptor was derived from a boy between 10 and 17 years old in good health. The CDR3 DNA reads as TGCAGTGCTAGAGCCCTGCCTAGCGGGAGGGCCCTCGTTACAGATACGCAGTATTTT. Protein product: CSARALPSGRALVTDTQYF.